Listed here are 21 T cell receptor beta chains from one sample, sequenced in a study of T cell responses to AZD1222 COVID-19 vaccine. Some clones are missing from TCRdb's copy, which holds only in-frame ones; the method was immunoSEQ multiplex PCR. The sample records fewer than 110,000 clones, roughly 90% being singletons. The sequencing used peripheral blood, collected on day 0 of AZD1222 vaccination. Receptors were obtained from an adult in good health.

This clone was seen just once. The gene calls are TRBV28 and TRBJ1-3; maybe TRBD1 (5 bases). V was shortened by 4 bases and J by 1 base, with 11 bases between the two germline ends. Looked up from germline, CDR1 is MDHEN and CDR2 is SYDVKM. This CDR3 is 15 amino acids long. The CDR3: CASSYRRGSGNTIYF. The CDR3, as DNA: TGTGCCAGCAGTTACAGGAGGGGTTCTGGAAACACCATATATTTT.

The chain uses TRBV28 and TRBJ2-4, with 8 positions matching TRBD1. Trimming at V came to 4 bases and at J to 13 bases, leaving 3 bases not matched to a gene. This CDR3 spans 11 amino acids. CDR1 and CDR2 (germline): MDHEN, SYDVKM. CDR3 in amino acids: CASSSGQGQYF. In DNA, the CDR3 is TGTGCCAGCAGTTCTGGACAGGGCCAGTACTTC.

This clone was detected only once. The rearrangement uses TRBV3-1 (or the pseudogene TRBV3-2) and TRBJ2-7; D remains ambiguous. Germline loops: CDR1 LGHDT, CDR2 YNNKEL (reference sequence). With 3 bases removed from V and 0 bases from J, the gap between germline ends came to 9 bases. The length of the CDR3 is 14 residues. The CDR3 here is CASSQRPSSYEQYF. The CDR3 coding sequence is TGTGCCAGCAGCCAGCGACCTTCCTCCTACGAGCAGTACTTC.

This rearrangement joins TRBV30 to TRBJ2-5; unclear D gene. The V gene lost 3 bases and the J gene lost 5 bases, with 16 bases spanning the gap. CDR1 GTSNPN and CDR2 SVGIG come from the germline V gene (reference sequence). The CDR3 runs 14 residues. CDR3 nucleotides: TGTGCCTGGAGAAGGTACGGCGCCGTGGAGACCCAGTACTTC. Its protein product is CAWRRYGAVETQYF. The variable domain in full, completed from reference TRBV30 and TRBJ2-5, reads SQTIHQWPATLVQPVGSPLSLECTVEGTSNPNLYWYRQAAGRGLQLLFYSVGIGQISSEVPQNLSASRPQDRQFILSSKKLLLSDSGFYLCAWRRYGAVETQYFGPGTRLLVL.

The count of this clone is one. The genes are TRBV6-2 or TRBV6-3 and TRBJ2-7, with 12 positions matching TRBD2. V trimming: 5 bases; J trimming: 8 bases; junction bases outside the gene matches: 19. Looked up from germline, CDR1 is MNHEY and CDR2 is SVGEGT. The CDR3 runs to 18 residues. CDR3 nucleotide sequence: TGTGCCAGCAGTACAACAGGGGTGGATACTAGCGGGAGGTCCAAGCAGTACTTC. Residues: CASSTTGVDTSGRSKQYF.

V gene TRBV5-1 combines with J gene TRBJ1-4; 10 bases are a match to TRBD1. This CDR3 has 14 amino acids. Per germline, CDR1 SGHRS and CDR2 YFSETQ. Trimming removed 4 bases from V and 6 bases from J; junction bases left unmatched: 3. CDR3 nucleotide sequence: TGCGCCAGCAGCAGGGGGACAGGGGATGAAAAACTGTTTTTT. Amino acids: CASSRGTGDEKLFF.

V is TRBV7-2 and J is TRBJ2-5, with 10 positions matching TRBD2. V dropped 1 base and J dropped 5; count of bases not matched to a gene: 10. Per the germline V gene, CDR1 is SGHTA and CDR2 is FQGNSA. The CDR3 runs to 17 residues. CDR3 sequence (DNA): TGTGCCAGCAGCTTAGGACTAGCGGGCTACAGAGCGGAGACCCAGTACTTC. Amino acid sequence: CASSLGLAGYRAETQYF.

The V gene is TRBV24-1, the J gene TRBJ2-3; D is undetermined. V dropped 7 bases and J dropped 8 bases, with 9 bases sitting between them. The CDR3 contains 11 residues. The germline V gene encodes CDR1 KGHDR and CDR2 SFDVKD. The CDR3 loop reads CATSTVGTQYF. The CDR3 nucleotides are TGTGCCACCAGCACAGTAGGTACGCAGTATTTT.

This chain connects TRBV5-1 to TRBJ1-6; 7 nucleotides agree with TRBD1. The junction had 4 bases not matched to a gene; V was cut back by 2 bases and J by 2 bases. Germline V gene sequence: CDR1 SGHRS, CDR2 YFSETQ. The CDR3 runs to 16 residues. The CDR3 protein is CASSLTGTAYNSPLHF. As DNA, the CDR3 is TGCGCCAGCAGCTTAACCGGGACAGCCTATAATTCACCCCTCCACTTT.

The chain employs TRBV6-2 or TRBV6-3 and TRBJ1-1; D perhaps matches TRBD1 (5 bases). Per germline, CDR1 MNHEY and CDR2 SVGEGT. V gave up 3 bases and J gave up 4 bases, with 15 bases separating them. The length of the CDR3 is 15 residues. CDR3 nucleotide sequence: TGTGCCAGCAGTTATGGTGAGCGGGGGACCACTGAAGCTTTCTTT. Its protein is CASSYGERGTTEAFF.

The chain has TRBV7-2 and TRBJ2-2; 8 bases match TRBD2. Per the germline V gene, CDR1 is SGHTA and CDR2 is FQGNSA. The CDR3 loop spans 17 amino acids. Germline trimming cut 3 bases from V and 2 bases from J; bases unmatched to any gene: 8. The DNA for the CDR3 is TGTGCCAGCAGCTTCCCGGGCGGGAGGAGAAACACCGGGGAGCTGTTTTTT. Its translation: CASSFPGGRRNTGELFF.

The rearrangement uses TRBV6-2 or TRBV6-3 and TRBJ1-1, with D possibly TRBD1 on 6 matching bases. Trimming removed 5 bases at V and 5 bases at J, with 15 bases between. This CDR3 spans 14 amino acids. Germline CDR1 and CDR2: MNHEY and SVGEGT. CDR3 loop: CASSPTGMGTEAFF. In DNA form, the CDR3 reads TGTGCCAGCAGTCCCACAGGGATGGGGACTGAAGCTTTCTTT.

This chain uses TRBV4-3 with TRBJ2-7, with TRBD2 as a possible D gene (5 bases). V dropped 1 base and J dropped 1 base, with 8 bases sitting between them. This CDR3 contains 14 residues. Germline V gene data show CDR1 as LGHNA and CDR2 as YSLEER. The CDR3 coding sequence is TGCGCCAGCAGCCAAGGAGGGTCTTCCTACGAGCAGTACTTC. This encodes CASSQGGSSYEQYF.

The rearrangement uses TRBV27 and TRBJ2-7, with 7 bases matching TRBD2. This CDR3 region has 17 residues. V gave up 1 base and J gave up 3 bases; unmatched junction bases: 12. Per germline, CDR1 MNHEY and CDR2 SMNVEV (reference sequence). The DNA for the CDR3 is TGTGCCAGCAGTTTATTGCCCTCAGACGGCGGGAGCTACGAGCAGTACTTC. It encodes CASSLLPSDGGSYEQYF.

This rearrangement joins TRBV12-3 or TRBV12-4 to TRBJ2-7, with D maybe TRBD2 (5 bases). The CDR3 has 13 amino acids. The germline V and J ends were trimmed by 8 bases and 3 bases, with 14 bases remaining between them. CDR3 nucleotides: TGTGCCAGCGGGCGGGCCAAGGTCTACGAGCAGTACTTC. Its translation: CASGRAKVYEQYF.

The rearrangement links TRBV2 to TRBJ1-1; 9 bases agree with TRBD1. From germline, CDR1 is SNHLY and CDR2 FYNNEI. The CDR3 length is 14 residues. With 7 bases clipped from V and 1 base from J, the junction kept 4 bases outside the gene matches. CDR3 sequence: CASTLDRGNTEAFF. The DNA for the CDR3 is TGTGCCAGCACCTTGGACAGGGGGAACACTGAAGCTTTCTTT.

The CDR3 bases are TGTGCCAGCAGCTCCGCACGCGAGCAGTACTTC. This gives the protein CASSSAREQYF. The chain couples TRBV7-2 to TRBJ2-7; no definite D call. Germline CDR1 SGHTA, CDR2 FQGNSA. This CDR3 has 11 amino acids. Trimming took off 4 bases at V and 6 bases at J, with 7 bases between the two ends.

The chain carries TRBV7-3 and TRBJ2-1; a possible D gene is TRBD2 (5 bases). The CDR3 sequence is 11 residues long. V lost 8 bases, J lost 6 bases, and 8 bases lay in between. From germline, CDR1 is SGHTA and CDR2 FQGTGA. CDR3 nucleotide sequence: TGTGCCAGCGGAGAGGGCAATGAGCAGTTCTTC. Translating gives CASGEGNEQFF. Based on the CDR3 plus reference TRBV7-3 and TRBJ2-1, the full variable domain is GAGVSQTPSNKVTEKGKYVELRCDPISGHTALYWYRQSLGQGPEFLIYFQGTGAADDSGLPNDRFFAVRPEGSVSTLKIQRTERGDSAVYLCASGEGNEQFFGPGTRLTVL.

The V gene is TRBV6-4, the J gene TRBJ1-2; D not certain. Germline CDR1 reads MRHNA; CDR2 reads SNTAGT. V lost 6 bases to trimming and J lost 8 bases, with 7 bases between them. The CDR3 length is 10 residues. The CDR3 sequence: CASRKRGYTF. The CDR3 bases are TGTGCCAGCAGAAAGAGGGGCTACACCTTC.

J is TRBJ2-1 and V is TRBV7-2; 7 bases match TRBD2. The CDR3 spans 14 residues. Germline CDR1 reads SGHTA; CDR2 reads FQGNSA. The junction had 11 bases not matched to a gene; V was cut back by 5 bases and J by 10 bases. CDR3 sequence (DNA): TGTGCCAGCAGCCCCTATGGGAGGGTGGAGGAGCAGTTCTTC. This sequence encodes CASSPYGRVEEQFF.

This chain links TRBV7-2 with TRBJ2-7, with a tentative D call TRBD2 (5 bases). There are 14 residues in the CDR3. Germline lookup yields CDR1 SGHTA and CDR2 FQGNSA. Trimming removed 5 bases from V and 1 base from J, with 12 bases in between. The CDR3 reads CASSPWTGSYEQYF. For the CDR3, the DNA is TGTGCCAGCAGCCCCTGGACTGGATCCTACGAGCAGTACTTC.